A few counts support the clone carrying this TCR beta chain. Its target is unknown. TCRdb redid the calling of the reads with MiXCR, one entry per CDR3 protein. The table lists some 180,000 distinct CDR3 sequences, roughly 15% of them singletons. V lost 4 bases, J lost 7 bases, and 8 bases lay in between. This CDR3 is 12 amino acids long. Germline V gene data show CDR1 as SGHTA and CDR2 as FQGNSA. This sample is part of a study of T cell repertoires in cytomegalovirus infection. Findings and limits, study-wide: The response measured ex vivo was dominated by TCR beta clonotypes (HLA-C-restricted and CMV-specific).

The material sequenced was CD8+ T cells from PBMCs. The rearrangement uses TRBV7-2 and TRBJ1-5; D gene uncertain. The sequence was collected from a human donor in good health (CMV status not recorded). Some clones in this sample may be carry-over from other donors' samples. CDR3 protein: CASSYLRQPQHF. The CDR3 nucleotides are TGTGCCAGCAGCTACCTCCGACAGCCCCAGCATTTT.